This TCR beta chain comes out of a study of blood T cell repertoires in COVID-19. The CDR3 covers 12 residues. V lost 7 bases and J lost 5, with 12 bases in between. Germline lookup yields CDR1 MNHEY and CDR2 SMNVEV (reference sequence). The repertoire was sequenced with immunoSEQ multiplex PCR; TCRdb's copy has only in-frame clones and lacks some. The sample has more than 300,000 clones; 88% are singletons. Specimen: PBMCs or T cells enriched from blood (not recorded which). This clonotype originated in a woman under 30 who had recovered from COVID-19. The chain uses TRBV27 and TRBJ2-7; D might be TRBD1 (7 bases). The CDR3 here is CASKGGGHEQYF. CDR3 nucleotides: TGTGCCAGCAAAGGAGGGGGCCACGAGCAGTACTTC.